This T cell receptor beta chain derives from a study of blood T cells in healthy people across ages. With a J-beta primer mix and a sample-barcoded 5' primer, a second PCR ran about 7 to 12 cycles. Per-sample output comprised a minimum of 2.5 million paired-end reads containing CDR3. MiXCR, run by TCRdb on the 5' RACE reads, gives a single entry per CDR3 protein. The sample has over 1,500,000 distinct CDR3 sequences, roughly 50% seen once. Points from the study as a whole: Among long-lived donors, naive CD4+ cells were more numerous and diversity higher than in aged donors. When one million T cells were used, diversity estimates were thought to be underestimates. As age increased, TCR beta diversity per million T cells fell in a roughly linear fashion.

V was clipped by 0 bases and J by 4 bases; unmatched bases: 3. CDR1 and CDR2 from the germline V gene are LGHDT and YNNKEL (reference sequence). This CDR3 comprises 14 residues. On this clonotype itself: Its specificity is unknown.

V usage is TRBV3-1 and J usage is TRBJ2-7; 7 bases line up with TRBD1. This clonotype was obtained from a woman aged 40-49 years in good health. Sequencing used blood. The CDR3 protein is CASSQETGLYEQYF. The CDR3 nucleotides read TGTGCCAGCAGCCAAGAGACAGGGCTATACGAGCAGTACTTC.